What follows are 18 T cell receptor beta chains derived from one specimen sequenced in a study of T-cell reconstitution after alpha-beta-depleted transplantation in children. Researchers prepared the TCRbeta library using unique molecular identifiers, the study reports. A single record per CDR3 protein comes from TCRdb applying MiXCR to the PCR reads. The sample lists 350,000 to 400,000 distinct CDR3 sequences, about an eighth occurring once. The sample consisted of PBMCs, taken from the stem cell graft. The receptors derive from a human donor who donated a stem cell graft to a child with Fanconi anemia.

This clonotype showed up just a few times. The chain couples TRBV7-8 to TRBJ1-1; perhaps TRBD1 as D (5 bases). The ends were cut back, 5 bases at V and 11 bases at J, with 15 bases in the middle. Germline V gives CDR1 SGHVS, CDR2 FQNEAQ. The CDR3 sequence is 12 residues long. CDR3 sequence: CASSLPGTGAFF. CDR3 nucleotides: TGTGCCAGCAGCCTGCCGGGGACGGGGGCTTTCTTT.

This clonotype came up once. This sequence joins TRBV28 and TRBJ2-5; D gene ambiguous. Germline V gene data show CDR1 as MDHEN and CDR2 as SYDVKM. CDR3 size: 14 residues. Between the trimmed V and J ends, which lost 5 bases and 1 base, there was a span of 11 bases. The CDR3 region is CASSTLGPQETQYF. The CDR3 nucleotides read TGTGCCAGCAGTACCCTAGGGCCCCAAGAGACCCAGTACTTC.

This chain connects TRBV30 to TRBJ2-7; D is uncertain. This CDR3 contains 10 residues. The V gene lost 5 bases and the J gene lost 4 bases, with 6 bases spanning the gap. Germline loops: CDR1 GTSNPN, CDR2 SVGIG (reference sequence). The CDR3 protein is CAWGLYEQYF. CDR3 nucleotide sequence: TGTGCCTGGGGGTTGTACGAGCAGTACTTC.

The chain uses TRBV29-1 and TRBJ2-3; 7 positions match TRBD1. The CDR3 runs 14 residues. V shed 3 bases and J 2 bases; nucleotides not matched to a gene: 5. Per germline, CDR1 SQVTM and CDR2 ANQGSEA. The CDR3 loop is CSVEGTANTDTQYF. In DNA, the CDR3 is TGCAGCGTTGAGGGGACAGCGAACACAGATACGCAGTATTTT.

This clonotype was counted ten times or more. This chain uses TRBV28 with TRBJ1-5; 8 bases fit TRBD1. Per the germline V gene, CDR1 is MDHEN and CDR2 is SYDVKM. The length of the CDR3 is 16 residues. Unmatched junction bases numbered 11, after V lost 3 bases and J lost 7 bases. The CDR3 nucleotides are TGTGCCAGCAGTTTGTTTTTAGCAGGGGGCGGCCAGCCCCAGCATTTT. It specifies CASSLFLAGGGQPQHF.

The V call is TRBV5-1, the J call TRBJ2-1; TRBD1 aligns across 9 bases. The V and J ends lost 8 bases and 7 bases, in that order; junction bases with no gene match: 10. Germline CDR1 SGHRS, CDR2 YFSETQ. The CDR3 totals 14 residues. CDR3 sequence (DNA): TGCGCCAGTAAGTCCGGGACAGGGTTAAATGAGCAGTTCTTC. Its protein product is CASKSGTGLNEQFF.

Comments on this clonotype: At one end, the junction sequence differs from germline, possibly due to a read error. This chain uses TRBV12-3 or TRBV12-4 with TRBJ1-1; no definite D call. The CDR3 is 14 residues long. The CDR3 loop reads CASGLLGRNTEAFF. The CDR3 DNA reads TGTGCCAGCGGTTTATTGGGCAGGAACACTGAAGCTTTCTTT.

Many counts were recorded for this clonotype. V gene TRBV6-6 combines with J gene TRBJ1-5, with D perhaps TRBD1 (5 bases). Trimming took off 6 bases at V and 7 bases at J, with 13 bases between the two ends. Germline V gene lookup returns CDR1 MNHNY and CDR2 SVGAGI (reference sequence). The CDR3 length is 13 residues. DNA of the CDR3: TGTGCCAGCAGCCCATTGACAGTCCAGCCCCAGCATTTT. Its protein is CASSPLTVQPQHF.

The table lists this clonotype with many counts. CDR3 in amino acids: CASSSRTEAFF. CDR3 sequence (DNA): TGCGCCAGCAGCTCGAGGACTGAAGCTTTCTTT. This chain connects TRBV5-1 to TRBJ1-1; no reliable D call. The CDR3 is 11 amino acids. Looked up from germline, CDR1 is SGHRS and CDR2 is YFSETQ. V gave up 3 bases and J gave up 5 bases, with 5 bases separating them.

The genes are TRBV20-1 and TRBJ2-1; D may be TRBD2 (7 bases). The V gene lost 6 bases and the J gene lost 9 bases, with 21 bases spanning the gap. Germline values: CDR1 DFQATT, CDR2 SNEGSKA (reference sequence). The CDR3 is 14 residues long. The CDR3 sequence is CSASSRGAGGEQFF. The CDR3 DNA is TGCAGTGCCTCATCACGGGGGGCCGGCGGTGAGCAGTTCTTC.

The chain has TRBV12-3 or TRBV12-4 and TRBJ1-5; D remains unclear. This CDR3 has 14 residues. V was cut by 2 bases and J by 4 bases, with 9 bases left in between. CDR3 sequence reads: CASSLRLTNQPQHF. In DNA, the CDR3 is TGTGCCAGCAGTTTACGGTTGACGAATCAGCCCCAGCATTTT.

This clonotype was found a few times. The V and J genes are TRBV12-3 or TRBV12-4 and TRBJ2-7, with D hard to call. V lost 2 bases and J lost 10, with 12 bases in between. There are 12 residues in the CDR3. CDR3 loop: CASSLSAGPQYF. The CDR3 coding sequence is TGTGCCAGCAGTTTATCGGCTGGACCTCAGTACTTC.

This clonotype was seen repeatedly, ten times or more. The chain employs TRBV12-3 or TRBV12-4 and TRBJ1-2; no clear D. The V gene lost 2 bases and the J gene lost 1 base, with 8 bases spanning the gap. The CDR3 has 14 amino acids. The CDR3 region has the DNA TGTGCCAGCAGTTTACACCGGAATAACTATGGCTACACCTTC. It specifies CASSLHRNNYGYTF.

This clonotype showed up just a few times. The gene calls are TRBV14 and TRBJ2-3; 9 bases align to TRBD2. Unmatched junction bases numbered 3, after V lost 1 base and J lost 4 bases. CDR3 length: 15 amino acids. The germline gives CDR1 SGHDN, CDR2 FVKESK. The CDR3 spells CASSQGGLAADTQYF. The CDR3 bases are TGTGCCAGCAGCCAAGGGGGACTAGCAGCAGATACGCAGTATTTT.

The rearrangement links TRBV15 to TRBJ1-5, with D uncertain. V lost 8 bases and J 1 base, leaving 15 bases between the germline ends. This CDR3 spans 15 amino acids. CDR1 and CDR2 (germline): LNHNV, YYDKDF (reference sequence). The chain's CDR3 is CATHNAEGSNQPQHF. In nucleotides, the CDR3 is TGTGCCACCCACAACGCCGAAGGGAGCAATCAGCCCCAGCATTTT.

The chain combines TRBV9 with TRBJ1-1, with D uncertain. V lost 5 bases and J 4 bases, leaving 12 bases between the germline ends. Germline V gene sequence: CDR1 SGDLS, CDR2 YYNGEE. The CDR3 is made up of 13 amino acids. Here the CDR3 DNA reads TGTGCCAGCAGTGATTACAGATCCACTGAAGCTTTCTTT. This gives the protein CASSDYRSTEAFF.

This clonotype has a handful of counts. The rearrangement uses TRBV30 and TRBJ2-7; no clear D. The CDR3 loop spans 10 amino acids. V lost 2 bases and J lost 6, with 5 bases in between. Germline V lookup: CDR1 GTSNPN, CDR2 SVGIG (reference sequence). CDR3 DNA sequence: TGTGCCTGGAGTAAGGCCGAGCAGTACTTC. It encodes CAWSKAEQYF. Based on the CDR3 plus reference TRBV30 and TRBJ2-7, the full variable domain is SQTIHQWPATLVQPVGSPLSLECTVEGTSNPNLYWYRQAAGRGLQLLFYSVGIGQISSEVPQNLSASRPQDRQFILSSKKLLLSDSGFYLCAWSKAEQYFGPGTRLTVT.

This clonotype was counted ten times or more. V gene TRBV5-1 combines with J gene TRBJ2-7; D uncertain. Germline values: CDR1 SGHRS, CDR2 YFSETQ. V was trimmed by 1 base and J by 3 bases, leaving 8 bases between them. The CDR3 loop spans 13 amino acids. The CDR3 here is CASSLSLGYEQYF. CDR3 bases: TGCGCCAGCAGCTTGTCTTTGGGCTACGAGCAGTACTTC.